The present T cell receptor (beta chain) was sequenced within a study of PD-1 blockade in mismatch repair-deficient tumors. Across the whole study: Patients had around twelve mismatch repair-deficient cancer types, all previously treated and progressing.

PCR or immunohistochemistry showed mismatch repair deficiency in every enrolled patient. The TCR-sequenced patients were a few responders to pembrolizumab. Germline loops: CDR1 SGHTA, CDR2 FQGTGA. CDR3 length: 15 residues. V lost 5 bases and J lost 5, with 15 bases in between. Assay used: immunoSEQ multiplex PCR; TCRdb lists only in-frame clones, some missing. The table has approximately 100,000 clones, about four fifths seen once. The source is an adult with mismatch repair-deficient cancer. This specimen consisted of peripheral blood, obtained around 8 months after starting pembrolizumab. The chain recombines TRBV7-3 with TRBJ2-2; D unresolved. CDR3 sequence (DNA): TGTGCCAGCAGCCCCCGAAACTCCAAGACCGGGGAGCTGTTTTTT. Its translation is CASSPRNSKTGELFF.